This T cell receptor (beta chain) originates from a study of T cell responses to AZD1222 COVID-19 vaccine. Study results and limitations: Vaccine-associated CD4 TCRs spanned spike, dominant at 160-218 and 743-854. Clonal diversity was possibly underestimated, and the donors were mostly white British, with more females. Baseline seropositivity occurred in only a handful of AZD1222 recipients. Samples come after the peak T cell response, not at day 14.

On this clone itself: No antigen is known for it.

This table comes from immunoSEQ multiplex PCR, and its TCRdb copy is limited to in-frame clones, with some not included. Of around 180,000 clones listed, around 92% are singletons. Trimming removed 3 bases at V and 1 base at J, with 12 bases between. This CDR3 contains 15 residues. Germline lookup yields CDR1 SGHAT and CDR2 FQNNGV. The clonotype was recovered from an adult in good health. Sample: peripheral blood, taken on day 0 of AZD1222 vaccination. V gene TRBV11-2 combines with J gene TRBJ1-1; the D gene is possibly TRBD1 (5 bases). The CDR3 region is CASSLWGSRNTEAFF. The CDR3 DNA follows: TGTGCCAGCAGCTTGTGGGGGTCGAGGAACACTGAAGCTTTCTTT.